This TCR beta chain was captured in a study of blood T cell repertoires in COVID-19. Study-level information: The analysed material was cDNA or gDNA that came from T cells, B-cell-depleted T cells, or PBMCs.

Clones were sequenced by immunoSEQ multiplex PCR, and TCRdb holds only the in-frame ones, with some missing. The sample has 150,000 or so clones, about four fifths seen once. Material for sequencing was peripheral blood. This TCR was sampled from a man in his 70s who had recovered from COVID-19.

The CDR3 here is CASSESSSASGTDTQYF. CDR3 sequence (DNA): TGCGCCAGCAGTGAGTCTTCCTCGGCTAGCGGCACAGATACGCAGTATTTT. V is TRBV10-2 and J is TRBJ2-3, with D maybe TRBD2 (6 bases). The CDR3 consists of 17 residues. Per germline, CDR1 WSHSY and CDR2 SAAADI. Trimming left V 0 bases short and J 1 base short, with 14 bases between.